A selection of T cell receptor beta chains follows, all from one sample in a study of T cells in Graves' hyperthyroidism and ophthalmopathy. TCRdb fed the multiplex PCR reads into MiXCR, producing one record per CDR3 protein. The table records 370,000 or so distinct CDR3 sequences, approximately 15% of them present only once. Sequencing used blood. The receptors come from a woman aged 18-29 years with Graves' hyperthyroidism that later progressed to Graves' ophthalmopathy. Each CDR3 is given with its conserved first and last residue. Fields, in order: J gene, D gene, clone size, V gene, CDR3 protein, CDR3 DNA. D genes are given only for firm matches. Part of the rows lack a size; the others show once, few, many or a class for expanded clones.

TRBJ1-4	TRBD1	many	TRBV20-1	CSARTGRDNEKLFF	TGCAGTGCTAGGACAGGGAGGGATAATGAAAAACTGTTTTTT
TRBJ2-1	TRBD2	many	TRBV28	CASSFPGLAGGRRNEQFF	TGTGCCAGCAGTTTCCCCGGACTAGCGGGAGGTAGACGCAATGAGCAGTTCTTC
TRBJ2-7	TRBD1	NA	TRBV3-1	CASSYLQGIEQYF	TGTGCCAGCAGCTATTTACAGGGGATCGAGCAGTACTTC
TRBJ2-2	TRBD1	NA	TRBV5-4	CASSTGTANTGEPFF	TGTGCCAGCAGCACCGGGACAGCGAACACCGGGGAGCCGTTTTTT
TRBJ2-7	TRBD1	many	TRBV2	CATLTGSYEQYF	TGTGCCACATTGACAGGGAGCTACGAGCAGTACTTC
TRBJ2-6	NA	few	TRBV10-3	CAIGAVSGANVLTF	TGTGCCATCGGTGCGGTCTCTGGGGCCAACGTCCTGACTTTC
TRBJ2-2	TRBD2	many	TRBV28	CASSLGLINTGELFF	TGTGCCAGCAGTTTGGGACTAATCAACACCGGGGAGCTGTTTTTT
TRBJ2-7	NA	many	TRBV12-3/TRBV12-4	CASSLFQYHYEQYF	TGTGCCAGCAGTTTGTTTCAGTACCACTACGAGCAGTACTTC
TRBJ2-5	TRBD1	many	TRBV7-7	CASSSPRDREETQYF	TGTGCTAGCAGCTCCCCCCGGGACAGAGAAGAGACCCAGTACTTC
TRBJ2-1	TRBD1	many	TRBV6-1	CASSEDRTGGYNEQFF	TGTGCCAGCAGTGAAGACAGGACAGGGGGTTACAATGAGCAGTTCTTC
TRBJ1-5	NA	NA	TRBV4-1	CASSQGADQPQHF	TGCGCCAGCAGCCAAGGCGCGGATCAGCCCCAGCATTTT
TRBJ2-1	NA	NA	TRBV4-1	CASRLQGTGHGNNEQFF	TGCGCCAGCAGGTTACAGGGTACCGGACATGGGAACAATGAGCAGTTCTTC
TRBJ2-5	NA	many	TRBV12-3/TRBV12-4	CASTSGWRETQYF	TGTGCCAGCACCTCAGGGTGGCGGGAGACCCAGTACTTC
TRBJ2-1	NA	NA	TRBV10-1	CASSVSWDEQFF	TGCGCCAGCAGTGTGAGCTGGGATGAGCAGTTCTTC
TRBJ2-1	NA	NA	TRBV6-5	CASSYSRNMNEQFF	TGTGCCAGCAGTTACTCGCGGAACATGAATGAGCAGTTCTTC
TRBJ2-1	NA	NA	TRBV18	CASSPVTGLSSYNEQFF	TGTGCCAGCTCACCTGTTACGGGACTTAGCTCCTACAATGAGCAGTTCTTC
TRBJ2-7	NA	few	TRBV6-2/TRBV6-3	CASSYIILVEQYF	TGTGCCAGCAGTTATATCATACTGGTCGAGCAGTACTTC
TRBJ2-3	NA	many	TRBV12-3/TRBV12-4	CASSLGGAGTQYF	TGTGCCAGCAGTTTAGGCGGGGCGGGTACGCAGTATTTT
TRBJ2-1	TRBD1	few	TRBV4-1	CASSPLSMTGSSYNEQFF	TGCGCCAGCAGCCCTCTTAGCATGACAGGGAGCTCCTACAATGAGCAGTTCTTC
TRBJ2-2	NA	few	TRBV2	CASRDRDLNTGELFF	TGTGCCAGCAGGGACCGGGACCTTAACACCGGGGAGCTGTTTTTT
TRBJ1-2	TRBD1	few	TRBV7-9	CASSPGTGDYGCTF	TGTGCCAGCAGCCCCGGGACAGGGGACTATGGCTGCACCTTC
TRBJ2-1	NA	many	TRBV28	CASSWDVNEQFF	TGTGCCAGCAGTTGGGACGTCAATGAGCAGTTCTTC
TRBJ2-2	NA	many	TRBV20-1	CSADRGAPNTGELFF	TGCAGTGCCGACCGAGGGGCCCCGAACACCGGGGAGCTGTTTTTT
TRBJ2-5	TRBD2	many	TRBV15	CATSRAPGEGETQYF	TGTGCCACCAGCAGAGCCCCCGGGGAGGGAGAGACCCAGTACTTC
TRBJ2-7	TRBD1	many	TRBV18	CASSRPGQPREQYF	TGTGCCAGCTCACGCCCGGGACAGCCACGCGAGCAGTACTTC
TRBJ2-5	TRBD2	NA	TRBV12-3/TRBV12-4	CASIETSGDQETQYF	TGTGCCAGCATCGAGACTAGCGGGGACCAAGAGACCCAGTACTTC
TRBJ2-1	TRBD1	few	TRBV16	CASSQRDRGDNEQFF	TGTGCCAGCAGCCAACGGGACAGGGGAGACAATGAGCAGTTCTTC
TRBJ2-1	TRBD2	many	TRBV7-3	CASSPPALAGVKGEQFF	TGTGCCAGCAGCCCCCCGGCACTAGCGGGAGTGAAGGGTGAGCAGTTCTTC
TRBJ2-3	NA	few	TRBV4-1	CASSQERLGVGTQYF	TGCGCCAGCAGCCAAGAAAGACTAGGAGTTGGTACGCAGTATTTT
TRBJ2-2	TRBD1	NA	TRBV5-4	CASSLEGARKVGELFF	TGTGCCAGCAGCTTGGAGGGGGCAAGGAAGGTCGGGGAGCTGTTTTTT